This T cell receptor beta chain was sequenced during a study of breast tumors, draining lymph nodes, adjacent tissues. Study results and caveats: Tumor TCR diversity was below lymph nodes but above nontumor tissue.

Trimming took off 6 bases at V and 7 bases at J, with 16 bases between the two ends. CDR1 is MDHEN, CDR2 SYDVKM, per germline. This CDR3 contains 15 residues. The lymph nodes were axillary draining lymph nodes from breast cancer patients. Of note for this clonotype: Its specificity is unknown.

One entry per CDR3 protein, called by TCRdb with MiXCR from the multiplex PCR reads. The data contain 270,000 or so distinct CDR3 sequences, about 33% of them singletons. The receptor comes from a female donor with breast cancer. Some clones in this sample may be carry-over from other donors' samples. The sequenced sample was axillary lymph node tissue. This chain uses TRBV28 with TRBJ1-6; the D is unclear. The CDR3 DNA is TGTGCCAGCAGCGACCGGCTCACTAGCAATTCACCCCTCCACTTT. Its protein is CASSDRLTSNSPLHF.